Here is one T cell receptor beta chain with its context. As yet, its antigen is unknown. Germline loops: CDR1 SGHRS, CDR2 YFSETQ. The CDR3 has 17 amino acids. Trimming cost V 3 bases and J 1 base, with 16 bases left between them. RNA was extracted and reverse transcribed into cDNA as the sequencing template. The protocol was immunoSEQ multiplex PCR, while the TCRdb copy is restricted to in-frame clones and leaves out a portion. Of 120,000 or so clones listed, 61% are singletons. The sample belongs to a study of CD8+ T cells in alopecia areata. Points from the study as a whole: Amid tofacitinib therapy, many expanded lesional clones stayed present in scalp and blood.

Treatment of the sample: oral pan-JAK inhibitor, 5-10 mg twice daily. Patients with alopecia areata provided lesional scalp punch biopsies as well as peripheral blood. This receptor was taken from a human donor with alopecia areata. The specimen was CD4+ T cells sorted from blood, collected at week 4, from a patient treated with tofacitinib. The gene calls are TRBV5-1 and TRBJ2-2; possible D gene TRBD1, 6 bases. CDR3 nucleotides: TGCGCCAGCAGCTATGCCACAGGGATTCAGAACACCGGGGAGCTGTTTTTT. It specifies CASSYATGIQNTGELFF.